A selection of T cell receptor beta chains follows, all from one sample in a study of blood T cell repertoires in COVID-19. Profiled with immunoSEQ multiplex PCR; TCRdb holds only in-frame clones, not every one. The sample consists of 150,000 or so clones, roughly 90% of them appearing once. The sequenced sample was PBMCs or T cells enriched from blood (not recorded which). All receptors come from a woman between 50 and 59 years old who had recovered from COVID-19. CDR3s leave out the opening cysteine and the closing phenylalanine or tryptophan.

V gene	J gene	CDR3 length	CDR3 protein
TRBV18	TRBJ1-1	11	ASSQQGGAEAF
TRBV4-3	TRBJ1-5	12	ASSQESGDQPQH
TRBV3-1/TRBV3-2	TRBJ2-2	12	ASSPHRVGGELF
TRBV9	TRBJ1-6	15	ASSVTEGTGARSPLH
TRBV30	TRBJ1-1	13	AWSARDRGLTEAF
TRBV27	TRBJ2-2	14	ASSQPGQGWSGELF
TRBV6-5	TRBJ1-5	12	ASSYAGFNQPQH
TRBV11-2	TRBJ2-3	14	ASSSVAGTSTDTQY
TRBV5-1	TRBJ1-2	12	ASSAGTSLDGYT
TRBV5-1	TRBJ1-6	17	ASSLDLQGQSSYNSPLH
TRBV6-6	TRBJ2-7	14	ASSSTLAGGTYEQY
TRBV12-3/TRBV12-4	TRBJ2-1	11	ASSSASDRRQF
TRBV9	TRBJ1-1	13	ASSRTFSMNTEAF
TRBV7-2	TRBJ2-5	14	ASSPPRGGSWETQY
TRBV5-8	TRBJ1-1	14	ASSLTAGTANTEAF
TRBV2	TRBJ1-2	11	ASRDRDNYGYT
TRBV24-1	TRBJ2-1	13	ATSYGTPRGNEQF
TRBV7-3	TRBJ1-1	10	ASGEGNTEAF
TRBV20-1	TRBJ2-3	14	SASGGTGRGSDTQY
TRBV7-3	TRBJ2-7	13	ASSLTGTLGDEQY
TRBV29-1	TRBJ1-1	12	SVAGLAEGTEAF
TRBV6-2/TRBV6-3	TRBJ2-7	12	ASSLTGANYEQY
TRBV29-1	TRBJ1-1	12	SVIRQGASTEAF
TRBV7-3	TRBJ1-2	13	ASSSQPGVNYGYT
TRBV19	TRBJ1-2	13	ASSPRLQENYGYT
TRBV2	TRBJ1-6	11	ASSSDRVSPLH
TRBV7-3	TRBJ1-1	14	ASHEVRNRGDTEAF
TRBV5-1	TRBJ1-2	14	ASSWGDRSLNYGYT
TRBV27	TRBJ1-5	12	ASSDKYSNQPQH
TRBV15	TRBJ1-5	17	ATSRDEVGQGRGGQPQH
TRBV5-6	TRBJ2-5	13	ASSRTGGVSETQY
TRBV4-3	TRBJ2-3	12	ASSRGLATDTQY
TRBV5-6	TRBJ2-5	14	ASSLGIGDREETQY
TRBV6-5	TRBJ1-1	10	ASRGQIAEAF
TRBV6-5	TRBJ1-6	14	ASSYSDRVIDSPLH
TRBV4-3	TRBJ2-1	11	ASSQDLPDEQF